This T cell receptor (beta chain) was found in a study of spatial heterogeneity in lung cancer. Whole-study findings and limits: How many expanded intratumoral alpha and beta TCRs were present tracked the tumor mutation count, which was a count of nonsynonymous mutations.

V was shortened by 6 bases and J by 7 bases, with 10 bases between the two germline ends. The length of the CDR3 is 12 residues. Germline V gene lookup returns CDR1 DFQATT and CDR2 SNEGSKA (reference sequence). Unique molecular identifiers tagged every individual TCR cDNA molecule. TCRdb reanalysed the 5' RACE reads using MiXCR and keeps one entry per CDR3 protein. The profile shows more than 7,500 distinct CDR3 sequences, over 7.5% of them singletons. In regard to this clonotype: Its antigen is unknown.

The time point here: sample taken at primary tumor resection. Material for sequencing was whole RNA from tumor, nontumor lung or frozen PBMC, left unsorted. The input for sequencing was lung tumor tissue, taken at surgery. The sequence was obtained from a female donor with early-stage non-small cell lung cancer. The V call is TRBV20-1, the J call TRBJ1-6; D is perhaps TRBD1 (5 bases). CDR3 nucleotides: TGCAGTGCCCAGGGAGGAAATTCACCCCTCCACTTT. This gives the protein CSAQGGNSPLHF.